What follows are 26 T cell receptor beta chains derived from one specimen sequenced in a study of OX40 agonist ivuxolimab in advanced cancers. Some clones are missing from TCRdb's copy, which holds only in-frame ones; the method was immunoSEQ multiplex PCR. The table shows about 37,000 clones, with approximately 80% occurring only once. Source: CD4+ or CD8+ T cells sorted from blood, taken in a trial of the OX40 agonist ivuxolimab. Receptors were obtained from an adult with an advanced solid tumor such as melanoma, head and neck, liver or kidney cancer.

CDR3 amino acids: CAWSPGQGNIEKLFF. The CDR3, as DNA: TGTGCCTGGAGTCCCGGACAGGGGAATATTGAAAAACTGTTTTTT. V gene TRBV30 combines with J gene TRBJ1-4; 9 bases are shared with TRBD1. J was trimmed by 7 bases and V by 2 bases; bases with no gene match: 8. The germline V gene encodes CDR1 GTSNPN and CDR2 SVGIG (reference sequence). The CDR3 runs 15 residues.

This sequence joins TRBV5-4 and TRBJ2-5, with 12 bases aligning to TRBD2. The CDR3 consists of 15 residues. CDR1 SGHNT and CDR2 YYREEE come from the germline V gene (reference sequence). Trimming at V came to 4 bases and at J to 4 bases, leaving 5 bases not matched to a gene. The CDR3 region is CASSPSGGALETQYF. Written as DNA, the CDR3 is TGTGCCAGCAGCCCTAGCGGGGGGGCCTTAGAGACCCAGTACTTC.

The chain links TRBV4-1 to TRBJ1-1; D possibly corresponds to TRBD1 (5 bases). This CDR3 region has 15 residues. Per the germline V gene, CDR1 is MGHRA and CDR2 is YSYEKL. The V end was cut by 3 bases, the J end by 5 bases, with 16 bases between. This CDR3 is CASSQGVQERTEAFF. In DNA, the CDR3 is TGCGCCAGCAGCCAGGGGGTACAGGAACGGACTGAAGCTTTCTTT.

The chain uses TRBV2 and TRBJ2-5; TRBD2 is a possible D gene (5 bases). V dropped 0 bases and J dropped 7 bases, with 12 bases sitting between them. CDR1 and CDR2 from the germline V gene are SNHLY and FYNNEI. The CDR3 has 14 amino acids. CDR3 in amino acids: CASSEAVGRGTQYF. CDR3 bases: TGTGCCAGCAGTGAAGCCGTGGGGAGAGGGACCCAGTACTTC.

CDR3 residues: CASSFSGGANEQYF. For the CDR3, the DNA is TGTGCCAGCAGCTTTAGCGGGGGGGCTAACGAGCAGTACTTC. The chain has TRBV7-8 and TRBJ2-7, with 11 bases lining up with TRBD2. V lost 3 bases to trimming and J lost 5 bases; unmatched junction nucleotides: 3. The CDR3 is 14 residues long. In germline, CDR1 is SGHVS, CDR2 FQNEAQ.

In its sample, this clone was seen a few times. The gene calls are TRBV10-1 and TRBJ1-1; D might be TRBD1 (6 bases). V was clipped by 5 bases and J by 1 base, with 11 bases between them. The CDR3 runs 14 residues. Germline CDR1 and CDR2: WNHNN and SYGVQD (reference sequence). CDR3 sequence (DNA): TGCGCCAGCAGTAGGGACACCTCGAACACTGAAGCTTTCTTT. This sequence encodes CASSRDTSNTEAFF.

The rearrangement uses TRBV7-9 and TRBJ2-7; D is possibly TRBD1 (6 bases). CDR1 and CDR2 from the germline V gene are SEHNR and FQNEAQ (reference sequence). The ends were cut back, 1 base at V and 4 bases at J, with 11 bases in the middle. The CDR3 is 14 residues long. The CDR3: CASSLVRGGYEQYF. CDR3 nucleotides: TGTGCCAGCAGCTTAGTTAGAGGGGGTTACGAGCAGTACTTC.

This clone counts as medium-sized. The chain uses TRBV9 and TRBJ1-4; 7 positions match TRBD1. CDR3 length: 14 residues. J was trimmed by 8 bases and V by 4 bases; bases with no gene match: 8. Germline V lookup: CDR1 SGDLS, CDR2 YYNGEE. CDR3 DNA: TGTGCCAGCAGCCCAGACAGGGTGGGAGAAAAACTGTTTTTT. Its protein product is CASSPDRVGEKLFF.

This clone has only one observation. The chain's CDR3 is CASITNTEAFF. Written as DNA, the CDR3 is TGTGCCAGCATCACAAACACTGAAGCTTTCTTT. The V call is TRBV7-9, the J call TRBJ1-1, with D unclear. V was cut by 7 bases and J by 2 bases, with 5 bases left in between. Germline CDR1 is SEHNR and CDR2 is FQNEAQ (reference sequence). This CDR3 is 11 amino acids long.

The chain combines TRBV19 with TRBJ2-1, with 9 bases that match TRBD1. V trimming: 3 bases; J trimming: 4 bases; junction bases outside the gene matches: 10. The length of the CDR3 is 17 residues. From germline, CDR1 is LNHDA and CDR2 SQIVND (reference sequence). The CDR3 here is CASSISLGDRVYNEQFF. CDR3 coding DNA: TGTGCCAGTAGTATTAGTTTAGGGGACAGGGTTTACAATGAGCAGTTCTTC. The variable domain in full, completed from reference TRBV19 and TRBJ2-1, reads DGGITQSPKYLFRKEGQNVTLSCEQNLNHDAMYWYRQDPGQGLRLIYYSQIVNDFQKGDIAEGYSVSREKKESFPLTVTSAQKNPTAFYLCASSISLGDRVYNEQFFGPGTRLTVL.

The chain uses TRBV5-4 and TRBJ2-5; D call uncertain. The J call is in doubt because the DNA end fits TRBJ2-7 better. The V gene's germline CDR1 is SGHNT and CDR2 YYREEE (reference sequence). The CDR3 is made up of 14 amino acids. CDR3 amino acids: CASSLGTYSYEQYF. The CDR3 DNA follows: TGTGCCAGCAGCTTGGGGACCTACTCCTACGAGCAGTACTTC.

This clone was recorded a few times. The chain uses TRBV14 and TRBJ1-4, with D uncertain. Trimming took off 1 base at V and 5 bases at J, with 8 bases between the two ends. From germline, CDR1 is SGHDN and CDR2 FVKESK. There are 14 residues in the CDR3. The CDR3 DNA is TGTGCCAGCAGCCAAGGGCCCCCGAATGAAAAACTGTTTTTT. Protein: CASSQGPPNEKLFF.

The rearrangement links TRBV19 to TRBJ2-1; 8 positions match TRBD1. Trimming cost V 5 bases and J 3 bases; bases outside gene matches: 12. The CDR3 contains 17 residues. CDR1 is LNHDA and CDR2 is SQIVND in the germline V gene (reference sequence). As DNA, the CDR3 is TGTGCCAGTAGTGTAACAGGGGGAGATCTACGCTACAATGAGCAGTTCTTC. Residues: CASSVTGGDLRYNEQFF.

Points on this clone: The sample has other DNA sequences that encode this CDR3 too. The chain joins TRBV29-1 to TRBJ2-5; TRBD2 matches 14 bases. The germline V gene has CDR1 SQVTM and CDR2 ANQGSEA. The J segment lost 5 bases and the V segment lost 6 bases, leaving 11 bases of the junction unmatched. This CDR3 has 16 amino acids. CDR3 DNA sequence: TGCAGCGTCCTAATTCCGACTAGCGGGAGGGCCGAGACCCAGTACTTC. Translating it yields CSVLIPTSGRAETQYF.

In its sample, this clone was seen a few times. The V and J genes are TRBV28 and TRBJ1-6; TRBD1 matches 7 bases. The CDR3 extends over 16 amino acids. Germline V lookup: CDR1 MDHEN, CDR2 SYDVKM. V trimming: 7 bases; J trimming: 1 base; junction bases outside the gene matches: 7. CDR3 loop: CASTVRGWSYNSPLHF. In DNA, the CDR3 is TGTGCCAGCACCGTCAGGGGGTGGTCCTATAATTCACCCCTCCACTTT.

V and J are TRBV6-1 and TRBJ2-5; 9 positions match TRBD2. Per the germline V gene, CDR1 is MNHNS and CDR2 is SASEGT. The CDR3 runs to 15 residues. The J segment lost 4 bases and the V segment lost 4 bases, leaving 7 bases of the junction unmatched. The CDR3 nucleotides are TGTGCCAGCAGTGGGACTAGCGAGGCGGGAGAGACCCAGTACTTC. Its protein product is CASSGTSEAGETQYF.

The chain couples TRBV5-1 to TRBJ2-7, with 8 bases lining up with TRBD1. V lost 0 bases and J lost 3; bases outside the gene matches: 2. This CDR3 region has 14 residues. Germline values: CDR1 SGHRS, CDR2 YFSETQ. CDR3 sequence (DNA): TGCGCCAGCAGCTTGGCAGGGGGCTACTACGAGCAGTACTTC. Its translation is CASSLAGGYYEQYF. Together with reference TRBV5-1 and TRBJ2-7, the CDR3 gives the full variable domain: KAGVTQTPRYLIKTRGQQVTLSCSPISGHRSVSWYQQTPGQGLQFLFEYFSETQRNKGNFPGRFSGRQFSNSRSEMNVSTLELGDSALYLCASSLAGGYYEQYFGPGTRLTVT.

This clone was counted once. The rearrangement joins TRBV5-6 to TRBJ2-2; D gene unclear. Trimming left V 0 bases short and J 3 bases short, with 12 bases between. The CDR3 is made up of 16 amino acids. CDR1 and CDR2 (germline): SGHDT, YYEEEE. This CDR3 reads CASSLVEDGDTGELFF. The DNA of the CDR3 is TGTGCCAGCAGCTTGGTCGAGGATGGGGACACCGGGGAGCTGTTTTTT.

V and J are TRBV4-2 and TRBJ2-7; 8 bases fit TRBD2. The trim removed 0 bases at V and 1 base at J, leaving 2 bases unmatched. The germline CDR1 and CDR2 sequences are LGHNA and YNFKEQ. CDR3 size: 15 residues. The CDR3 DNA reads TGTGCCAGCAGCCAAGATTTAGCGGGATCCTACGAGCAGTACTTC. This codes for CASSQDLAGSYEQYF.

In this sample, this clone turned up a few times. V and J are TRBV19 and TRBJ1-1; TRBD1 agrees at 7 bases. The V and J ends lost 7 bases and 6 bases, in that order; junction bases with no gene match: 11. Germline V gene lookup returns CDR1 LNHDA and CDR2 SQIVND (reference sequence). The CDR3 sequence is 14 residues long. In DNA, the CDR3 is TGTGCCAGTACCCCACAGGGGTCTACCGCTGAAGCTTTCTTT. It encodes CASTPQGSTAEAFF.

This chain connects TRBV7-9 to TRBJ1-4; tentative D call: TRBD1 (6 bases). The germline gives CDR1 SEHNR, CDR2 FQNEAQ (reference sequence). This CDR3 spans 16 amino acids. V was cut by 5 bases and J by 2 bases, with 15 bases left in between. This chain's CDR3 is CASSDSNRATNEKLFF. The CDR3 DNA follows: TGTGCCAGCAGCGATTCTAACAGGGCTACTAATGAAAAACTGTTTTTT.

The chain is built from TRBV9 and TRBJ2-1, with D perhaps matching TRBD2 (6 bases). The V gene lost 0 bases and the J gene lost 6 bases, with 13 bases spanning the gap. The CDR3 is 15 amino acids. The V gene's germline CDR1 is SGDLS and CDR2 YYNGEE. The CDR3 protein is CASSVGPSASNEQFF. In nucleotides, the CDR3 is TGTGCCAGCAGCGTAGGTCCTAGCGCCAGCAATGAGCAGTTCTTC.

The V and J genes are TRBV18 and TRBJ2-1; TRBD2 agrees at 8 bases. CDR1 and CDR2 from the germline V gene are KGHSH and LQKENI. V lost 2 bases to trimming and J lost 4 bases; unmatched junction nucleotides: 7. The CDR3 consists of 16 residues. The CDR3: CASSPSASGGYNEQFF. For the CDR3, the DNA is TGTGCCAGCTCACCATCGGCCAGCGGGGGATACAATGAGCAGTTCTTC.

The V call is TRBV21-1, the J call TRBJ2-6; the table's D call, TRBD2, has no DNA check behind it. TRBV21-1 is a pseudogene locus. The CDR3 totals 20 residues. The CDR3 bases are TGTGCCAGCGGGACTAGCGGGAGGGCCTGGTTTTTCTCTGGGGCCAACGTCCTGACTTTC. It yields the protein CASGTSGRAWFFSGANVLTF.

In the case of this clone: The germline gene is not matched at one end of the junction; a read error may be the cause. This chain uses TRBV7-9 with TRBJ1-2; D call uncertain. CDR1 and CDR2 from the germline V gene are SEHNR and FQNEAQ (reference sequence). The CDR3 runs 10 residues. As DNA, the CDR3 is TGTGCCAGCAGCTTAGAAATGGGAGTCTTC. This translates into CASSLEMGVF. The full variable domain, its missing parts supplied by reference TRBV7-9 and TRBJ1-2, is DTGVSQNPRHKITKRGQNVTFRCDPISEHNRLYWYRQTLGQGPEFLTYFQNEAQLEKSRLLSDRFSAERPKGSFSTLEIQRTEQGDSAMYLCASSLEMGVFGSGTRLTVV.

The rearrangement joins TRBV27 to TRBJ1-4; no definite D call. The V and J ends lost 2 bases and 0 bases respectively, with 4 bases between them. This CDR3 has 14 residues. Per the germline V gene, CDR1 is MNHEY and CDR2 is SMNVEV (reference sequence). CDR3 loop: CASSLDTTNEKLFF. The CDR3 DNA is TGTGCCAGCAGTTTAGACACAACTAATGAAAAACTGTTTTTT.